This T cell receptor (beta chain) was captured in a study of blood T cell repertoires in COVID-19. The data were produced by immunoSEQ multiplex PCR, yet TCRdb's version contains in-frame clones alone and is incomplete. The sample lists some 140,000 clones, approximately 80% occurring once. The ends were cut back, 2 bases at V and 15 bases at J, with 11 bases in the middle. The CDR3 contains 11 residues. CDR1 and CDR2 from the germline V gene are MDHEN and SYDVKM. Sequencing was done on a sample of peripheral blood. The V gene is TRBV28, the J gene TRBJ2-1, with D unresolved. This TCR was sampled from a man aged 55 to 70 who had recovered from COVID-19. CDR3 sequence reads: CASSLTRVWFF. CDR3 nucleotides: TGTGCCAGCAGTTTAACGCGTGTCTGGTTCTTC.